This TCR beta chain was identified during a study of shared clonotypes between healthy human individuals. The study's findings and limits: On the whole, naive subsets had larger estimated richness than memory subsets had. A small donor pool kept down the genetic and exposure-history diversity that was represented.

Measured with immunoSEQ multiplex PCR; TCRdb has only the in-frame clones, and not every one. The sample lists fewer than 3 million clones, just under 95% seen once, with around 0.38% in the top ten. Remarks on this clone: What it recognizes is unknown.

Naive CD45RA+ and memory CD45RA-negative subsets were split from CD4+ cells. The CDR3 sequence is 18 residues long. V lost 1 base and J lost 1, with 19 bases in between. CDR1 is SGHAT and CDR2 is FQNNGV in the germline V gene. Sequenced sample: naive CD4+ T cells from PBMCs. Subset reported: CD45RA+ positively selected. The chain couples TRBV11-2 to TRBJ1-2; the D gene is possibly TRBD1 (5 bases). This sequence originates from a man aged 18 to 30 in good health. Some clones in this sample may be carry-over from other donors' samples. CDR3 nucleotide sequence: TGTGCCAGCAGCTTAGTTCTGGGGGGGGTCAATATTAACTATGGCTACACCTTC. It yields the protein CASSLVLGGVNINYGYTF.